This T cell receptor (beta chain) was obtained from a study of post-analysis software for immune sequencing data. Study-level findings and limits: By F measure, strong co-clustering occurred among samples prepared in the same batch. Patients carried roughly 5 TRBV segments more frequently than controls did, and TRBV5-6, TRBV5-1 and TRBV20-1 were among them.

For this clonotype: The antigen is not known.

Prepared TCR beta cDNA libraries contained unique molecular identifiers. Yield was roughly 0.5 million cDNA molecules from around 1 to 10 million T cells. TCRdb re-analysed the PCR reads in MiXCR, keeping a single row per CDR3 protein. The sample consists of 550,000 to 700,000 distinct CDR3 sequences, about 40% of them appearing once. V was pared by 3 bases and J by 15 bases, with 13 bases of the junction left unmatched. This CDR3 spans 15 amino acids. V and J are TRBV12-3 or TRBV12-4 and TRBJ2-1; 11 bases align to TRBD2. Input material: blood. This sequence was found in a girl aged 10-17 years with multiple sclerosis. Here the CDR3 DNA reads TGTGCCAGCAGTTTTGGTCTAGCGGGAGGAGGGGGCAGGTTCTTC. Translated: CASSFGLAGGGGRFF.